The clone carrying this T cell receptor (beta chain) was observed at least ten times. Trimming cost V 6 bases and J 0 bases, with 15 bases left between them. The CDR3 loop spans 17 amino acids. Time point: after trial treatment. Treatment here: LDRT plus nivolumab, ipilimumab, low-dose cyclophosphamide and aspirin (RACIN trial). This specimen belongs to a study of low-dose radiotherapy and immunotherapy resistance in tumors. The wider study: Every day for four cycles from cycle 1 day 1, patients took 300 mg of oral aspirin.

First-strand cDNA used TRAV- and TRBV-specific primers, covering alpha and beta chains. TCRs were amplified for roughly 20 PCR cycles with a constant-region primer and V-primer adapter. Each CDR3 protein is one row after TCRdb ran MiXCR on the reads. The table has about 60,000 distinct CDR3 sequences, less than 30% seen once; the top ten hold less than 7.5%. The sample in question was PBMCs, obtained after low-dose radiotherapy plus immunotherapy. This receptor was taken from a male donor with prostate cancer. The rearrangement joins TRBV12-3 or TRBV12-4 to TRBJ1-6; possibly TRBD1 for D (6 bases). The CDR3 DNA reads TGTGCCAGCAGCGCGGCGGGGACAAGCTCCTATAATTCACCCCTCCACTTT. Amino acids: CASSAAGTSSYNSPLHF.